Shown below are 7 T cell receptor beta chains from a single sample sequenced in a study of cytomegalovirus exposure and HLA in healthy donors. Amplification used 60 Vbeta primers and 13 Jbeta primers. The assay was immunoSEQ multiplex PCR, and TCRdb's table has in-frame clones only and misses some. In the table there are over 150,000 clones, roughly 76% of which are singletons. Sequenced material: PBMCs. Receptor source: a woman between 50 and 59 years old in good health and CMV-seronegative.

The V gene is TRBV9, the J gene TRBJ2-3; 9 bases line up with TRBD2. This CDR3 comprises 15 residues. With V trimmed by 0 bases and J by 5 bases, 4 bases remained unmatched. Per germline, CDR1 SGDLS and CDR2 YYNGEE. The CDR3 loop is CASSVEASGIDTQYF. CDR3 nucleotide sequence: TGTGCCAGCAGCGTAGAGGCTAGCGGGATAGATACGCAGTATTTT.

The rearrangement uses TRBV19 and TRBJ2-7; 10 nucleotides match TRBD1. CDR1 and CDR2 from the germline V gene are LNHDA and SQIVND (reference sequence). With V trimmed by 5 bases and J by 7 bases, 11 bases remained unmatched. The CDR3 contains 15 residues. CDR3 sequence reads: CASSDPGQGKWEQYF. DNA of the CDR3: TGTGCCAGTAGTGATCCGGGACAGGGGAAATGGGAGCAGTACTTC.

The chain combines TRBV27 with TRBJ1-4, with D uncertain. Germline loops: CDR1 MNHEY, CDR2 SMNVEV (reference sequence). V was trimmed by 5 bases and J by 5 bases, leaving 12 bases between them. CDR3 length: 14 amino acids. CDR3 bases: TGTGCCAGCAGTCCTCTGGGCCCCAATGAAAAACTGTTTTTT. Translated: CASSPLGPNEKLFF.

The V call is TRBV29-1, the J call TRBJ2-7; TRBD1 agrees at 8 bases. The CDR3 is 11 residues long. The V gene's germline CDR1 is SQVTM and CDR2 ANQGSEA. V gave up 7 bases and J gave up 5 bases; unmatched junction bases: 4. CDR3 sequence reads: CSAGQGNEQYF. In DNA, the CDR3 is TGCAGCGCCGGACAGGGCAACGAGCAGTACTTC.

This rearrangement joins TRBV6-1 to TRBJ1-2; D is unresolved. Germline V gives CDR1 MNHNS, CDR2 SASEGT. The CDR3 contains 12 residues. The V gene lost 5 bases and the J gene lost 5 bases, with 9 bases spanning the gap. CDR3 sequence: CASSQTSYGYTF. CDR3 sequence (DNA): TGTGCCAGCAGTCAGACTTCTTATGGCTACACCTTC.

The rearrangement links TRBV29-1 to TRBJ2-2; no clear D. CDR1 and CDR2 (germline): SQVTM, ANQGSEA. Deletions cut 5 bases from V and 4 bases from J, with 11 bases between. The CDR3 has 13 residues. This CDR3 reads CSVYTYPTGELFF. The DNA of the CDR3 is TGCAGCGTTTACACATACCCCACCGGGGAGCTGTTTTTT.

The genes are TRBV18 and TRBJ2-6; 7 bases map to TRBD1. V gave up 4 bases and J gave up 4 bases; unmatched junction bases: 10. Germline V gene lookup returns CDR1 KGHSH and CDR2 LQKENI. The CDR3 spans 17 residues. CDR3 DNA sequence: TGTGCCAGCTCACTACCGAAGACAGGGATAGGGGCCAACGTCCTGACTTTC. Translated: CASSLPKTGIGANVLTF.